This entry lists 20 T cell receptor beta chains sequenced from one sample in a study of neoadjuvant nivolumab and ipilimumab in lung cancer. Profiled with immunoSEQ multiplex PCR; TCRdb holds only in-frame clones, not every one. The data hold fewer than 35,000 clones, with approximately 80% observed a single time. Specimen: peripheral blood, collected before neoadjuvant nivolumab, alone or with ipilimumab. The receptor set was obtained from an adult with non-small cell lung cancer.

CDR3 loop: CASSPGRTNIQYF. DNA of the CDR3: TGTGCCAGCAGCCCCGGGCGCACAAACATTCAGTACTTC. The chain joins TRBV7-2 to TRBJ2-4, with no clear D. V dropped 5 bases and J dropped 6 bases, with 11 bases sitting between them. CDR3 length: 13 amino acids. The germline gives CDR1 SGHTA, CDR2 FQGNSA.

V usage is TRBV4-2 and J usage is TRBJ2-3; 13 nucleotides match TRBD2. Germline V gene data show CDR1 as LGHNA and CDR2 as YNFKEQ. The CDR3 length is 20 residues. The V and J ends lost 0 bases and 1 base, in that order; junction bases with no gene match: 10. CDR3 sequence: CASSQEAGTSGELGTDTQYF. The CDR3 coding sequence is TGTGCCAGCAGCCAAGAGGCGGGGACTAGCGGGGAGTTGGGCACAGATACGCAGTATTTT.

This sequence joins TRBV7-2 and TRBJ2-5; the match to TRBD1 covers 9 bases. Germline loops: CDR1 SGHTA, CDR2 FQGNSA. The trim removed 11 bases at V and 5 bases at J, leaving 12 bases unmatched. There are 14 residues in the CDR3. The CDR3 protein is CAAPTGGLEETQYF. DNA for the CDR3: TGTGCCGCCCCGACAGGGGGGCTCGAGGAGACCCAGTACTTC. Drawing the rest from reference TRBV7-2 and TRBJ2-5, the complete variable domain is GAGVSQSPSNKVTEKGKDVELRCDPISGHTALYWYRQSLGQGLEFLIYFQGNSAPDKSGLPSDRFSAERTGGSVSTLTIQRTQQEDSAVYLCAAPTGGLEETQYFGPGTRLLVL.

This chain uses TRBV7-3 with TRBJ2-3; 10 bases fit TRBD1. There are 14 residues in the CDR3. Germline assignment: CDR1 SGHTA and CDR2 FQGTGA. With V trimmed by 6 bases and J by 4 bases, 4 bases remained unmatched. The DNA of the CDR3 is TGTGCCAGCAGTCCAGGGACAGGGGCAGATACGCAGTATTTT. It encodes CASSPGTGADTQYF.

This clone occurred once. V is TRBV6-5 and J is TRBJ1-2; D may be TRBD1 (5 bases). The CDR3 spans 13 residues. From germline, CDR1 is MNHEY and CDR2 SVGAGI. V gave up 5 bases and J gave up 8 bases, with 15 bases separating them. Here the CDR3 DNA reads TGTGCCAGCAGTAGACCCGAAGGGGAGGGCTACACCTTC. Its translation is CASSRPEGEGYTF.

V and J are TRBV5-1 and TRBJ1-4; no definite D call. V was pared by 0 bases and J by 0 bases, with 3 bases between. The germline gives CDR1 SGHRS, CDR2 YFSETQ. The CDR3 is 14 amino acids. The CDR3 region is CASSLGATNEKLFF. CDR3 DNA: TGCGCCAGCAGCTTGGGGGCAACTAATGAAAAACTGTTTTTT.

V and J are TRBV4-3 and TRBJ1-1; D gene unclear. With 0 bases removed from V and 5 bases from J, the gap between germline ends came to 13 bases. CDR3 length: 15 amino acids. Germline CDR1 is LGHNA and CDR2 is YSLEER. CDR3 residues: CASSQDRPGGTEAFF. In nucleotides, the CDR3 is TGCGCCAGCAGCCAAGATCGGCCGGGTGGGACTGAAGCTTTCTTT.

This clone was detected a few times. The chain uses TRBV7-8 and TRBJ2-5; the D gene is possibly TRBD2 (6 bases). The V gene's germline CDR1 is SGHVS and CDR2 FQNEAQ. V lost 5 bases, J lost 1 base, and 11 bases lay in between. The CDR3 contains 14 residues. This chain's CDR3 is CASSAGRTQETQYF. CDR3 sequence (DNA): TGTGCCAGCAGCGCGGGACGGACCCAAGAGACCCAGTACTTC.

CDR3 in DNA: TGTGCCAGCAGTGGCCGGGACAGCTACGAGCAGTACTTC. Protein sequence: CASSGRDSYEQYF. This chain joins TRBV6-1 and TRBJ2-7; 7 nucleotides align to TRBD1. The J segment lost 3 bases and the V segment lost 4 bases, leaving 3 bases of the junction unmatched. Germline CDR1 and CDR2: MNHNS and SASEGT. CDR3 length equals 13 residues.

This chain links TRBV7-2 with TRBJ2-6; possibly TRBD1 for D (5 bases). The germline CDR1 and CDR2 sequences are SGHTA and FQGNSA. This CDR3 contains 16 residues. The V and J ends lost 5 bases and 4 bases respectively, with 15 bases between them. This chain's CDR3 is CASSPVGVSGANVLTF. The CDR3 DNA follows: TGTGCCAGCAGCCCAGTAGGGGTGTCCGGGGCCAACGTCCTGACTTTC. The whole variable domain, filled in from reference TRBV7-2 and TRBJ2-6, reads GAGVSQSPSNKVTEKGKDVELRCDPISGHTALYWYRQSLGQGLEFLIYFQGNSAPDKSGLPSDRFSAERTGGSVSTLTIQRTQQEDSAVYLCASSPVGVSGANVLTFGAGSRLTVL.

This clone has just a few counts. The rearrangement links TRBV7-9 to TRBJ2-2; D remains ambiguous. Trimming pared 5 bases from V and 1 base from J, leaving 11 bases between. The CDR3 extends over 15 amino acids. Per the germline V gene, CDR1 is SEHNR and CDR2 is FQNEAQ (reference sequence). CDR3 amino acids: CASSPGWGNTGELFF. The CDR3 nucleotides are TGTGCCAGCAGCCCAGGTTGGGGGAACACCGGGGAGCTGTTTTTT.

The chain carries TRBV2 and TRBJ2-3; a possible D gene is TRBD2 (5 bases). The CDR3 has 12 residues. Germline loops: CDR1 SNHLY, CDR2 FYNNEI. V gave up 4 bases and J gave up 6 bases, with 8 bases separating them. The CDR3 DNA sequence: TGTGCCAGCAGTGTGAGAGGGGATACGCAGTATTTT. This sequence encodes CASSVRGDTQYF.

This sequence joins TRBV7-2 and TRBJ2-4; 8 nucleotides match TRBD2. This CDR3 region has 14 residues. Unmatched junction bases numbered 8, after V lost 5 bases and J lost 8 bases. CDR1 and CDR2 from the germline V gene are SGHTA and FQGNSA. CDR3 in amino acids: CASSKAGARDIQYF. CDR3 DNA sequence: TGTGCCAGCAGCAAAGCGGGGGCGAGGGACATTCAGTACTTC.

This clone was seen more than once but under ten times. In DNA form, the CDR3 reads TGTGCCAGCAGAAGAGAGACTGAAGCTTTCTTT. It is translated as CASRRETEAFF. The rearrangement joins TRBV18 to TRBJ1-1; D is uncertain. The CDR3 spans 11 residues. The V end was cut by 8 bases, the J end by 5 bases, with 9 bases between. Germline CDR1 KGHSH, CDR2 LQKENI.

V usage is TRBV6-4 and J usage is TRBJ2-1; TRBD1 matches at 9 bases. J lost 9 bases, V lost 4 bases, and 4 bases had no gene match. The germline V gene encodes CDR1 MRHNA and CDR2 SNTAGT. This CDR3 has 13 residues. The CDR3 bases are TGTGCCAGCAGTGGGACAGGGGACGGTGAGCAGTTCTTC. Residues: CASSGTGDGEQFF.

The rearrangement links TRBV5-6 to TRBJ1-3; D gene unclear. CDR3 length: 16 residues. V was shortened by 4 bases and J by 0 bases, with 14 bases between the two germline ends. CDR1 SGHDT and CDR2 YYEEEE come from the germline V gene. The CDR3 here is CASSPPEGFSGNTIYF. CDR3 sequence (DNA): TGTGCCAGCAGCCCCCCTGAGGGTTTCTCTGGAAACACCATATATTTT.

The V call is TRBV28, the J call TRBJ1-1, with D possibly TRBD1 on 5 matching bases. V was trimmed by 5 bases and J by 1 base, leaving 17 bases between them. Germline V lookup: CDR1 MDHEN, CDR2 SYDVKM. This CDR3 region has 16 residues. Here the CDR3 reads CASSLLLGHANTEAFF. The CDR3 region has the DNA TGTGCCAGCAGTCTCCTATTAGGACACGCGAACACTGAAGCTTTCTTT.

The gene calls are TRBV5-1 and TRBJ2-5; no reliable D call. Trimming removed 0 bases at V and 1 base at J, with 10 bases between. This CDR3 has 15 residues. Germline-derived CDR1 and CDR2 are SGHRS and YFSETQ. CDR3 residues: CASSLGARSQETQYF. The CDR3 bases are TGCGCCAGCAGCTTGGGGGCGCGGAGCCAAGAGACCCAGTACTTC.

The chain employs TRBV5-6 and TRBJ1-2; perhaps TRBD1 as D (6 bases). Per germline, CDR1 SGHDT and CDR2 YYEEEE. The V gene lost 2 bases and the J gene lost 2 bases, with 7 bases spanning the gap. This CDR3 spans 13 amino acids. The chain's CDR3 is CASSFGGNYGYTF. The CDR3 DNA follows: TGTGCCAGCAGCTTCGGGGGCAACTATGGCTACACCTTC.

CDR3: CASSLAGQLRYGYTF. The CDR3, as DNA: TGTGCCAGCAGCTTAGCGGGGCAGCTCCGCTATGGCTACACCTTC. The chain has TRBV7-9 and TRBJ1-2; maybe TRBD1 (5 bases). V was clipped by 0 bases and J by 4 bases, with 12 bases between them. Germline CDR1 is SEHNR and CDR2 is FQNEAQ (reference sequence). The CDR3 has 15 amino acids.